The T cell receptor (beta chain) under discussion was sequenced for a study of immune evolution from preneoplasia to lung adenocarcinoma. H&E slides confirmed each diagnosis, reviewed by two pathologists independently. Some clones are missing from TCRdb's copy, which holds only in-frame ones; the method was immunoSEQ multiplex PCR. The sample consists of 2,000 to 2,500 clones, about 80% of them appearing once. The clonotype comes from a person in their 60s with lung adenocarcinoma. The sample was FFPE normal lung tissue adjacent to the tumor.

Written as DNA, the CDR3 is TGCAGTGCTTTGTTAGGTCCCGCCATATATTTT. This encodes CSALLGPAIYF. The chain combines TRBV20-1 with TRBJ1-3; D not resolved. The V and J ends lost 5 bases and 11 bases respectively, with 13 bases between them. This CDR3 is built from 11 residues. Germline values: CDR1 DFQATT, CDR2 SNEGSKA (reference sequence).